Included here is one TCR beta chain sequence, with context. Clones were sequenced by immunoSEQ multiplex PCR, and TCRdb holds only the in-frame ones, with some missing. The sample records about 170,000 clones, over 65% being singletons. CDR3 length equals 13 residues. From germline, CDR1 is SGDLS and CDR2 YYNGEE. The ends lost 0 bases at V and 9 bases at J; junction bases unmatched: 3. The record originates from a study of blood T cell repertoires in COVID-19. The material sequenced was PBMCs or T cells enriched from blood (not recorded which). The chain has TRBV9 and TRBJ2-1, with 7 bases that match TRBD1. The receptor was isolated from a woman aged 45-60 years who had recovered from COVID-19. As DNA, the CDR3 is TGTGCCAGCAGCGTAGCGAGGGGGCTTGAGCAGTTCTTC. The encoded protein is CASSVARGLEQFF.